These 23 T cell receptor beta chains share one sample of origin, sequenced in a study of shared clonotypes between healthy human individuals. Naive CD8 cells lacked CD45RO and underwent positive selection for CCR7, leaving out terminally differentiated effector memory CD45RA+ cells. Repertoires were generated with immunoSEQ multiplex PCR, while TCRdb's copy carries only in-frame clones and drops some. The sample lists around 2,000,000 clones, roughly 94% occurring once. The specimen sequenced was naive CD8+ T cells sorted from blood. The receptor set was obtained from a man between 18 and 29 years old in good health.

The chain is built from TRBV7-9 and TRBJ1-5; D gene uncertain. The germline V gene encodes CDR1 SEHNR and CDR2 FQNEAQ (reference sequence). The CDR3 length is 12 residues. Trimming stripped 4 bases from V and 7 bases from J, with 8 bases between. The CDR3 loop reads CASSYLGQPQHF. Here the CDR3 DNA reads TGTGCCAGCAGCTATCTGGGGCAGCCCCAGCATTTT.

V usage is TRBV7-6 and J usage is TRBJ2-6; D uncertain. Germline CDR1 and CDR2: SGHVS and FNYEAQ. Trimming pared 8 bases from V and 2 bases from J, leaving 7 bases between. The CDR3 has 13 amino acids. CDR3 nucleotide sequence: TGTGCCAGCCTCGTGCCTGGGGCCAACGTCCTGACTTTC. This translates into CASLVPGANVLTF.

The CDR3 loop is CASSLLTGAYTEAFF. As DNA, the CDR3 is TGTGCCAGCAGCTTGTTGACAGGGGCCTACACTGAAGCTTTCTTT. The chain combines TRBV5-6 with TRBJ1-1; 8 bases are shared with TRBD1. Per the germline V gene, CDR1 is SGHDT and CDR2 is YYEEEE. J gave up 3 bases and V 1 base, and 5 bases lay outside the gene matches. The CDR3 length is 15 residues.

Remarks on this clone: Other DNA sequences within the sample encode an identical CDR3. The genes are TRBV5-6 and TRBJ2-7; weak D call: TRBD2 (5 bases). In germline, CDR1 is SGHDT, CDR2 YYEEEE. CDR3 length: 12 residues. V lost 0 bases and J lost 6, with 7 bases in between. Here the CDR3 reads CASSLVRGEQYF. The CDR3 coding sequence is TGTGCCAGCAGCTTGGTTCGGGGCGAGCAGTACTTC.

With regard to this clone: Other DNA sequences from this sample encode an identical CDR3 as well. The gene calls are TRBV6-1 and TRBJ2-7, with 9 bases identical to TRBD2. V was pared by 2 bases and J by 4 bases, with 6 bases of the junction left unmatched. The length of the CDR3 is 15 residues. Germline lookup yields CDR1 MNHNS and CDR2 SASEGT. Here the CDR3 DNA reads TGTGCCAGCAGTGAAAGCGGGGGGCAATTGTACGAGCAGTACTTC. The encoded protein is CASSESGGQLYEQYF.

The chain couples TRBV7-3 to TRBJ2-7; D is tentatively TRBD1 or TRBD2 (6 bases each). V lost 5 bases, J lost 0 bases, and 17 bases lay in between. Germline CDR1 is SGHTA and CDR2 is FQGTGA. The CDR3 covers 16 residues. CDR3 nucleotides: TGTGCCAGCAGCCCGGGGATAGGGGGGCCCTCCTACGAGCAGTACTTC. Translating it yields CASSPGIGGPSYEQYF.

The sample holds one count of this clone. At the DNA level, this CDR3 is encoded by other sequences in the same sample as well. V usage is TRBV7-9 and J usage is TRBJ2-5; the D is unclear. Germline V gene lookup returns CDR1 SEHNR and CDR2 FQNEAQ (reference sequence). Between the trimmed V and J ends, which lost 1 base and 5 bases, there was a span of 8 bases. The CDR3 has 13 amino acids. CDR3 bases: TGTGCCAGCAGCTTAGAGGGTTGGGAGACCCAGTACTTC. Protein sequence: CASSLEGWETQYF. Based on the CDR3 plus reference TRBV7-9 and TRBJ2-5, the full variable domain is DTGVSQNPRHKITKRGQNVTFRCDPISEHNRLYWYRQTLGQGPEFLTYFQNEAQLEKSRLLSDRFSAERPKGSFSTLEIQRTEQGDSAMYLCASSLEGWETQYFGPGTRLLVL.

This chain connects TRBV28 to TRBJ2-3, with 9 bases aligning to TRBD2. The CDR3 length is 17 residues. With V trimmed by 4 bases and J by 1 base, 9 bases remained unmatched. CDR1 is MDHEN and CDR2 is SYDVKM in the germline V gene. CDR3 in amino acids: CASSSSRLAGGTDTQYF. CDR3 in DNA: TGTGCCAGCAGTTCAAGTCGTTTAGCGGGGGGCACAGATACGCAGTATTTT.

The chain joins TRBV29-1 to TRBJ2-6, with D possibly TRBD1 on 5 matching bases. Germline CDR1 SQVTM, CDR2 ANQGSEA. There are 17 residues in the CDR3. V lost 4 bases and J 5 bases, leaving 21 bases between the germline ends. The CDR3 is CSVGGNSIQSRANVLTF. CDR3 sequence (DNA): TGCAGCGTTGGGGGCAATAGCATACAAAGTCGGGCCAACGTCCTGACTTTC.

V gene TRBV7-6 combines with J gene TRBJ2-7, with D tentatively TRBD1 (5 bases). From germline, CDR1 is SGHVS and CDR2 FNYEAQ. The CDR3 covers 15 residues. V was trimmed by 1 base and J by 1 base, leaving 11 bases between them. CDR3 nucleotide sequence: TGTGCCAGCAGCTTAGAGGCGACAGCTTCCTACGAGCAGTACTTC. Translation gives CASSLEATASYEQYF.

The chain is built from TRBV29-1 and TRBJ2-1; D tentatively reads TRBD1 or TRBD2 (5 bases each). CDR3 length equals 14 residues. The V gene lost 3 bases and the J gene lost 6 bases, with 15 bases spanning the gap. CDR1 is SQVTM, CDR2 ANQGSEA, per germline. The CDR3, as DNA: TGCAGCGTTGAGGCAGGGAGCGCCGTCAATGAGCAGTTCTTC. Translated: CSVEAGSAVNEQFF.

Comment on this clone: Distinct nucleotide sequences in the sample also encode this CDR3. J is TRBJ2-5 and V is TRBV27; D unclear. Trimming left V 1 base short and J 2 bases short, with 8 bases between. From germline, CDR1 is MNHEY and CDR2 SMNVEV (reference sequence). CDR3 length equals 14 residues. The CDR3 sequence is CASSLLGEQETQYF. The CDR3 region has the DNA TGTGCCAGCAGTTTATTGGGTGAACAAGAGACCCAGTACTTC.

J is TRBJ1-2 and V is TRBV2; D remains ambiguous. CDR3 size: 14 residues. V lost 4 bases and J lost 4, with 13 bases in between. Germline CDR1 reads SNHLY; CDR2 reads FYNNEI. CDR3 DNA: TGTGCCAGCAGTGTAGGGCCTCTGCCCTATGGCTACACCTTC. Its protein is CASSVGPLPYGYTF.

The chain links TRBV19 to TRBJ1-2; D is unclear. The CDR3 contains 13 residues. Trimming removed 5 bases at V and 6 bases at J, with 13 bases between. Germline V gives CDR1 LNHDA, CDR2 SQIVND (reference sequence). The CDR3 DNA follows: TGTGCCAGTAGTCCCGGAATCGCGGATGGCTACACCTTC. Protein product: CASSPGIADGYTF.

V and J are TRBV9 and TRBJ2-1; D call uncertain. The CDR3 has 15 residues. CDR1 SGDLS and CDR2 YYNGEE come from the germline V gene. Trimming removed 4 bases from V and 7 bases from J, with 18 bases in between. The CDR3 DNA reads TGTGCCAGCAGCCCCTCGAGTGGTCTTCTGAATGAGCAGTTCTTC. Its translation: CASSPSSGLLNEQFF.

V and J are TRBV7-9 and TRBJ1-3; D call uncertain. The CDR3 is 12 amino acids. Germline V gene data show CDR1 as SEHNR and CDR2 as FQNEAQ (reference sequence). V was clipped by 6 bases and J by 8 bases, with 11 bases between them. The CDR3 region is CASRTIEDTIYF. The CDR3 coding sequence is TGTGCCAGCAGAACAATAGAAGACACCATATATTTT.

This chain joins TRBV9 and TRBJ1-5; D unclear. CDR1 SGDLS and CDR2 YYNGEE come from the germline V gene. Trimming removed 0 bases from V and 6 bases from J, with 7 bases in between. The CDR3 length is 13 residues. CDR3 DNA sequence: TGTGCCAGCAGCGTAGGGTTAGCTCAGCCCCAGCATTTT. Its translation is CASSVGLAQPQHF.

CDR3: CASSLAAWLAEAFF. CDR3 coding DNA: TGTGCCAGCAGTTTGGCAGCTTGGTTGGCTGAAGCTTTCTTT. The chain couples TRBV28 to TRBJ1-1; unclear D gene. Germline values: CDR1 MDHEN, CDR2 SYDVKM. Trimming shortened V by 3 bases and J by 6 bases, and 14 bases separated the two germline ends. The CDR3 loop spans 14 amino acids.

This clone has a handful of counts. This chain's CDR3 is CASYGLDTIYF. The CDR3, as DNA: TGTGCCAGCTATGGTCTAGACACCATATATTTT. The rearrangement uses TRBV28 and TRBJ1-3; D remains ambiguous. This CDR3 region has 11 residues. Germline CDR1 reads MDHEN; CDR2 reads SYDVKM. V lost 8 bases and J 8 bases, leaving 10 bases between the germline ends.

The rearrangement uses TRBV7-9 and TRBJ2-5, with D perhaps TRBD1 (6 bases). The CDR3 sequence is 15 residues long. V was clipped by 5 bases and J by 5 bases, with 18 bases between them. Germline V gives CDR1 SEHNR, CDR2 FQNEAQ (reference sequence). CDR3 sequence (DNA): TGTGCCAGCAGCCCGCCGGACAGCGAATATGAGACCCAGTACTTC. Protein sequence: CASSPPDSEYETQYF.

The rearrangement joins TRBV7-9 to TRBJ2-1; D remains ambiguous. Per germline, CDR1 SEHNR and CDR2 FQNEAQ (reference sequence). The length of the CDR3 is 15 residues. Trimming stripped 4 bases from V and 7 bases from J, with 17 bases between. Written as DNA, the CDR3 is TGTGCCAGCAGCTCCCCGGGCCAGCCGGAGAATGAGCAGTTCTTC. The encoded protein is CASSSPGQPENEQFF.

The chain combines TRBV6-1 with TRBJ1-1, with a tentative D call TRBD1 (5 bases). The CDR3 extends over 15 amino acids. V shed 4 bases and J shed 1 base, with 13 bases lying between them. Germline values: CDR1 MNHNS, CDR2 SASEGT. The CDR3 DNA reads TGTGCCAGCAGTGCTCCGGGACTCAAGAACACTGAAGCTTTCTTT. Translated: CASSAPGLKNTEAFF.

Only one count was recorded for this clone. The chain links TRBV5-6 to TRBJ1-5; D is unclear. Trimming removed 0 bases at V and 3 bases at J, with 7 bases between. CDR3 length: 14 residues. Germline assignment: CDR1 SGHDT and CDR2 YYEEEE. Here the CDR3 DNA reads TGTGCCAGCAGCTTGGGCGCCGCCAATCAGCCCCAGCATTTT. Protein sequence: CASSLGAANQPQHF.